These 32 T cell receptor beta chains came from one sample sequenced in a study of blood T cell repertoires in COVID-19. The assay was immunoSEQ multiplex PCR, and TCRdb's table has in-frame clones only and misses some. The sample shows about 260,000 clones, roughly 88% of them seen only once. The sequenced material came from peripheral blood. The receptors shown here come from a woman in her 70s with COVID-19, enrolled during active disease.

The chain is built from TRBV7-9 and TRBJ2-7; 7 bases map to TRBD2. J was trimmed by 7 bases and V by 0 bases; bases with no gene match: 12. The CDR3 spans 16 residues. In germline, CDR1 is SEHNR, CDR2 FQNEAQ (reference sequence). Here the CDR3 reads CASSLASGGGPQEQYF. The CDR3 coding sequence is TGTGCCAGCAGCTTAGCGTCGGGGGGAGGCCCTCAGGAGCAGTACTTC.

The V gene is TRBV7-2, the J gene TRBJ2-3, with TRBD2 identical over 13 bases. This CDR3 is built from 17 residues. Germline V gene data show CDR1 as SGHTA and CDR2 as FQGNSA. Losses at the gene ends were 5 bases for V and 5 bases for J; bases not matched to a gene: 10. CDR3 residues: CASSLGQGLAGRDTQYF. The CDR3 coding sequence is TGTGCCAGCAGCCTGGGCCAGGGACTAGCGGGACGAGATACGCAGTATTTT.

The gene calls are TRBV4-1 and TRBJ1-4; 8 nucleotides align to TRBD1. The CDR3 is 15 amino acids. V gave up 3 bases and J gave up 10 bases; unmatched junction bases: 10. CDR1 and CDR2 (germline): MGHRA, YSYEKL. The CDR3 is CASSHEGQGAAKLFF. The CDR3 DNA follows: TGCGCCAGCAGCCATGAAGGTCAGGGGGCCGCAAAACTGTTTTTT.

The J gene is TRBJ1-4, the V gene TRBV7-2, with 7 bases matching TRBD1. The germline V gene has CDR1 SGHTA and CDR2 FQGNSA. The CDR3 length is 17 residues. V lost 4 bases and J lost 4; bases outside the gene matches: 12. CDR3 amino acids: CASSSRGSGRYNEKLFF. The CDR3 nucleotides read TGTGCCAGCAGCTCCAGGGGGTCAGGGAGATATAATGAAAAACTGTTTTTT.

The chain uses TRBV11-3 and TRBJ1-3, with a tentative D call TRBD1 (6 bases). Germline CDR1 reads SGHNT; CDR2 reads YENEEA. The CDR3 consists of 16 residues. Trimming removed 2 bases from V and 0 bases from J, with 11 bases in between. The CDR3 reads CASSLNSDSSGNTIYF. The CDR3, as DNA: TGTGCCAGCAGCTTAAACTCGGACAGCTCTGGAAACACCATATATTTT.

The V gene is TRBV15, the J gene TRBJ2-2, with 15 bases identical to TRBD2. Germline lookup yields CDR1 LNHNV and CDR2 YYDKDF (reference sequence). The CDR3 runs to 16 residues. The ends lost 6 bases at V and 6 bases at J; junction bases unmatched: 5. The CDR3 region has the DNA TGTGCCACCAGTGGACTAGCGGGAGGGCCCGCCGGGGAGCTGTTTTTT. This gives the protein CATSGLAGGPAGELFF.

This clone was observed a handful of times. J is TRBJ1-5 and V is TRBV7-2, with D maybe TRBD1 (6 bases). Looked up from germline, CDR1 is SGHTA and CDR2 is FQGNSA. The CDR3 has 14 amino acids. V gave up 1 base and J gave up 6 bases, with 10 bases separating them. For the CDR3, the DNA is TGTGCCAGCAGCTTAGAGACAGGCGTTCAGCCCCAGCATTTT. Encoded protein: CASSLETGVQPQHF.

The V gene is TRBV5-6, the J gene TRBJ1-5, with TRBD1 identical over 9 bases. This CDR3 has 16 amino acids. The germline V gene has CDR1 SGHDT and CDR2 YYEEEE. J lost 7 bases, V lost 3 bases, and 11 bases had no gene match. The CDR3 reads CASSSGRTGEGQPQHF. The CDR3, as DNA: TGTGCCAGCAGCTCGGGTAGGACAGGGGAAGGGCAGCCCCAGCATTTT.

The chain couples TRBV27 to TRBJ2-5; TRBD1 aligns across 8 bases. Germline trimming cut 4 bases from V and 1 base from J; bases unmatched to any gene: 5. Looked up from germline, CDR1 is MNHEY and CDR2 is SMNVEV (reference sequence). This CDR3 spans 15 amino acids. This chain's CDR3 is CASSSPDRGQETQYF. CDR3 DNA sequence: TGTGCCAGCAGTTCACCAGACAGGGGCCAAGAGACCCAGTACTTC.

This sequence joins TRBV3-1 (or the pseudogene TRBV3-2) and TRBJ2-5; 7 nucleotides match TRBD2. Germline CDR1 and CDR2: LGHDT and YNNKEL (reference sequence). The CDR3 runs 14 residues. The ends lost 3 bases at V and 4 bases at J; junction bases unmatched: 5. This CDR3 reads CASSHASGRETQYF. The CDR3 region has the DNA TGTGCCAGCAGCCATGCTAGCGGCCGAGAGACCCAGTACTTC.

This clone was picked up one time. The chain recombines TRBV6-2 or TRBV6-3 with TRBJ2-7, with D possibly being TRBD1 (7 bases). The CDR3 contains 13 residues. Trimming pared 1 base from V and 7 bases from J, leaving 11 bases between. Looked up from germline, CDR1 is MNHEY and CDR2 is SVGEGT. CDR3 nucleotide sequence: TGTGCCAGCAGTTACTGGCAGGGGGGTGAGCAGTACTTC. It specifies CASSYWQGGEQYF.

The CDR3 DNA sequence: TGCGCCAGCAGCCAAGACGGAGACAGGTTCAATGAGCAGTTCTTC. This encodes CASSQDGDRFNEQFF. This sequence joins TRBV4-3 and TRBJ2-1; weak D call: TRBD1 (6 bases). The germline gives CDR1 LGHNA, CDR2 YSLEER. The CDR3 is 15 residues long. The ends were cut back, 0 bases at V and 6 bases at J, with 12 bases in the middle.

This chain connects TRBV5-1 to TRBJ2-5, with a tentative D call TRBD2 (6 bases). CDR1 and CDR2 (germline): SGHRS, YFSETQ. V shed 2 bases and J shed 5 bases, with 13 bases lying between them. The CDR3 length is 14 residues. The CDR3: CASSLISGGETQYF. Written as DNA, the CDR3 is TGCGCCAGCAGCTTAATTTCTGGAGGGGAGACCCAGTACTTC. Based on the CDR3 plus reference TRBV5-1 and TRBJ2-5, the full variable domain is KAGVTQTPRYLIKTRGQQVTLSCSPISGHRSVSWYQQTPGQGLQFLFEYFSETQRNKGNFPGRFSGRQFSNSRSEMNVSTLELGDSALYLCASSLISGGETQYFGPGTRLLVL.

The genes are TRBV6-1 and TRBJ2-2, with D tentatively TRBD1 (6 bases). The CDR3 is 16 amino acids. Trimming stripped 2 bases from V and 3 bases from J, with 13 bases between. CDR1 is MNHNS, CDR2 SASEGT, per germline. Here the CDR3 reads CASSEFGGADTGELFF. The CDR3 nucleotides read TGTGCCAGCAGTGAATTTGGGGGCGCAGACACCGGGGAGCTGTTTTTT.

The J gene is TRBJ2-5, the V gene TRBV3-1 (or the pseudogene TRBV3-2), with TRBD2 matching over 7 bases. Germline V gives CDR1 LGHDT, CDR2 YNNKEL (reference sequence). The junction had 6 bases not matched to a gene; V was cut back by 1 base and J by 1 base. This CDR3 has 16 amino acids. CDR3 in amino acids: CASSQAQPSGQETQYF. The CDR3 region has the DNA TGTGCCAGCAGCCAAGCTCAGCCTAGCGGCCAAGAGACCCAGTACTTC.

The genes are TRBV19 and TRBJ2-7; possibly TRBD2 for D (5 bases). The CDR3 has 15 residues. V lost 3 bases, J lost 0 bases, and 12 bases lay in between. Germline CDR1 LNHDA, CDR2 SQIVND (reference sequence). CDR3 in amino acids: CASSMGGSRSYEQYF. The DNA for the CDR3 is TGTGCCAGTAGTATGGGTGGGAGCCGCTCCTACGAGCAGTACTTC.

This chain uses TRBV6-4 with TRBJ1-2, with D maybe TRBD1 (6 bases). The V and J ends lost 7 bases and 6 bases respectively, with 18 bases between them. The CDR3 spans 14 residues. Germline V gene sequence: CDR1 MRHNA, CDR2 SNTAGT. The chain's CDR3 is CASIRTVIRDGYTF. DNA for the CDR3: TGTGCCAGCATAAGGACAGTCATACGGGATGGCTACACCTTC.

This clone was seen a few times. The CDR3 here is CASSLEGTVMNTEAFF. The DNA for the CDR3 is TGCGCCAGCAGCTTGGAAGGGACAGTCATGAACACTGAAGCTTTCTTT. This chain joins TRBV5-1 and TRBJ1-1, with 7 nucleotides matching TRBD1. Unmatched junction bases numbered 5, after V lost 0 bases and J lost 0 bases. Germline V lookup: CDR1 SGHRS, CDR2 YFSETQ. The CDR3 has 16 amino acids.

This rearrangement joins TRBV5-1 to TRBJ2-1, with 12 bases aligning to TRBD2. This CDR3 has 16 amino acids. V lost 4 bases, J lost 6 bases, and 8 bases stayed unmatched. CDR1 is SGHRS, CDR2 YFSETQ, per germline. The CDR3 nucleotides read TGCGCCAGCAGCCCATTAACTAGCGGGAGGCTCAATGAGCAGTTCTTC. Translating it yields CASSPLTSGRLNEQFF.

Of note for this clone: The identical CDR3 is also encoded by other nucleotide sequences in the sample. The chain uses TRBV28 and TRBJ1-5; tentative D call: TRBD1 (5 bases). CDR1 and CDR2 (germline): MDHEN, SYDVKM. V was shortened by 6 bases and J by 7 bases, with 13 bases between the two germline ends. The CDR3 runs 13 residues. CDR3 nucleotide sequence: TGTGCCAGCAGCCTAGCGGGGGGACAGCCCCAGCATTTT. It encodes CASSLAGGQPQHF.

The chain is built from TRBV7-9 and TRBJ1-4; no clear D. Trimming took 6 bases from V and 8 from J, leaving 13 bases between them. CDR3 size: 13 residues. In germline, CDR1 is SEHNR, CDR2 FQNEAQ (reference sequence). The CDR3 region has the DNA TGTGCCAGCAGTAAGGAGACCGTCGAAAAACTGTTTTTT. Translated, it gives CASSKETVEKLFF. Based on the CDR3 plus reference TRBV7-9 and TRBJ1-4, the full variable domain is DTGVSQNPRHKITKRGQNVTFRCDPISEHNRLYWYRQTLGQGPEFLTYFQNEAQLEKSRLLSDRFSAERPKGSFSTLEIQRTEQGDSAMYLCASSKETVEKLFFGSGTQLSVL.

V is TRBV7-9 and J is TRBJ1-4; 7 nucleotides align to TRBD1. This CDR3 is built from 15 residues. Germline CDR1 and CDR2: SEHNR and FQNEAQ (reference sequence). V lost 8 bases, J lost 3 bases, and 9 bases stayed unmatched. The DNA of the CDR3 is TGTGCCAGCGGCCCCTCGGGACAGTCTAATGAAAAACTGTTTTTT. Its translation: CASGPSGQSNEKLFF.

CDR3 protein: CASRAANEKLFF. In DNA form, the CDR3 reads TGTGCCAGCAGGGCGGCTAATGAAAAACTGTTTTTT. The J gene is TRBJ1-4, the V gene TRBV11-2; D call uncertain. Germline assignment: CDR1 SGHAT and CDR2 FQNNGV. The CDR3 loop spans 12 amino acids. V was trimmed by 6 bases and J by 3 bases, leaving 5 bases between them.

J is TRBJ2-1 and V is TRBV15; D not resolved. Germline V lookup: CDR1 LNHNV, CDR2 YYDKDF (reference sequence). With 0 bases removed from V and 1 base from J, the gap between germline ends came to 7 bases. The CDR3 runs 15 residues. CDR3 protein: CATSRDPLSYNEQFF. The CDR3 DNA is TGTGCCACCAGCAGAGATCCCCTGTCCTACAATGAGCAGTTCTTC.

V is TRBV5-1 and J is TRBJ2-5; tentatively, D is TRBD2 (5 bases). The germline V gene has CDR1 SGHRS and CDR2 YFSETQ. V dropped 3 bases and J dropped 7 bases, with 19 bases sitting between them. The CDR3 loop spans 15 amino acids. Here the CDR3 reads CASSYTGSAERTQYF. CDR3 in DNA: TGCGCCAGCAGCTACACGGGGAGCGCCGAGAGGACCCAGTACTTC.

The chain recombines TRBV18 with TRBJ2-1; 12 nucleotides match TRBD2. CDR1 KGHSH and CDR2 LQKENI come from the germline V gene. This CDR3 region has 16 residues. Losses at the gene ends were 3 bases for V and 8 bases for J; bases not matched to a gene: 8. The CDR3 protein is CASSPRTSGTGDEQFF. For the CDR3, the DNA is TGTGCCAGCTCACCTCGGACTAGCGGGACCGGCGATGAGCAGTTCTTC.

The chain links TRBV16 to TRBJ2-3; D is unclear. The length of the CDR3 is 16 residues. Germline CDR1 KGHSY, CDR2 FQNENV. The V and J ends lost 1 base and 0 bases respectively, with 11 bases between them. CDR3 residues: CASSQFLERSTDTQYF. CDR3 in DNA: TGTGCCAGCAGCCAATTTCTAGAACGTAGCACAGATACGCAGTATTTT.

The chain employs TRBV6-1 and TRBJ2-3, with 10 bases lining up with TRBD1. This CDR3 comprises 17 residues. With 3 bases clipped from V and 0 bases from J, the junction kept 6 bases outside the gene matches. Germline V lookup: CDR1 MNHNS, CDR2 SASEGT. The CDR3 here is CASSDRWTGGSTDTQYF. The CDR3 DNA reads TGTGCCAGCAGTGATCGGTGGACAGGGGGAAGCACAGATACGCAGTATTTT.

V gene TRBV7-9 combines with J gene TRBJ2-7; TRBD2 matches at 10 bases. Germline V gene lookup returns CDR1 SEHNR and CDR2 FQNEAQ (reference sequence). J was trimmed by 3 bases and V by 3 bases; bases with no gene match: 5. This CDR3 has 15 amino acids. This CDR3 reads CASSFSASGSYEQYF. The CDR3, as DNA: TGTGCCAGCAGCTTTTCGGCTAGCGGGAGCTACGAGCAGTACTTC.

The CDR3 region is CASSYTGLNYGYTF. CDR3 sequence (DNA): TGTGCCAGCAGTTACACAGGGCTAAACTATGGCTACACCTTC. The chain carries TRBV28 and TRBJ1-2; D perhaps matches TRBD1 (6 bases). The CDR3 runs to 14 residues. Trimming took off 4 bases at V and 2 bases at J, with 11 bases between the two ends. CDR1 is MDHEN, CDR2 SYDVKM, per germline.

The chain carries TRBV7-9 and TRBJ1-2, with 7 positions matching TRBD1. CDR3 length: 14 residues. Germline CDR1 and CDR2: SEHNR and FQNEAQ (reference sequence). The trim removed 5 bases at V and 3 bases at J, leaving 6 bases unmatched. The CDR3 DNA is TGTGCCAGCAGCGATAGGGGGCAGGACTATGGCTACACCTTC. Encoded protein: CASSDRGQDYGYTF.

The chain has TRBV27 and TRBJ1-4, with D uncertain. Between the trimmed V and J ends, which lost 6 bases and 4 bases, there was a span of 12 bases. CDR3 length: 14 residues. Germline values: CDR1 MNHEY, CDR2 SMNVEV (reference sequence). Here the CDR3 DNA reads TGTGCCAGCAGGTTCCAAGGAGATAATGAAAAACTGTTTTTT. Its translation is CASRFQGDNEKLFF. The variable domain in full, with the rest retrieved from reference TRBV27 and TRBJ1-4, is EAQVTQNPRYLITVTGKKLTVTCSQNMNHEYMSWYRQDPGLGLRQIYYSMNVEVTDKGDVPEGYKVSRKEKRNFPLILESPSPNQTSLYFCASRFQGDNEKLFFGSGTQLSVL.